This T cell receptor (beta chain) was retrieved from a study of blood T cell repertoires in COVID-19. Study overall: PBMCs, B-cell-depleted T cells, or T cells provided the cDNA or gDNA that made up the material.

Germline CDR1 is LGHDT and CDR2 is YNNKEL (reference sequence). Trimming left V 4 bases short and J 7 bases short, with 10 bases between. This CDR3 contains 13 residues. Clones were sequenced by immunoSEQ multiplex PCR, and TCRdb holds only the in-frame ones, with some missing. This table has nearly 200,000 clones, less than 90% appearing once. This clone was counted a few times. The TCR was taken from a human donor in a cohort sampled during active COVID-19. The gene calls are TRBV3-1 (or the pseudogene TRBV3-2) and TRBJ2-2; D is ambiguous. The sample comprised peripheral blood. In nucleotides, the CDR3 is TGTGCCAGCAGCCCCCAGGTTAACGGGGAGCTGTTTTTT. Amino acid sequence: CASSPQVNGELFF.